This is a list of T cell receptor beta chains from one sample in a study of radiotherapy plus CTLA-4 blockade in lung cancer. The method was immunoSEQ multiplex PCR; TCRdb's version includes in-frame clones alone and lacks a portion of them. Seen here are 13,000 to 15,000 clones, about 90% observed once, and the top ten hold 13% to 15%. This sample comprised peripheral blood, obtained from a patient treated with radiotherapy plus ipilimumab. These TCRs come from a human donor with non-small cell lung cancer that progressed on radiotherapy plus ipilimumab. Some clones in this sample may be carry-over from other donors' samples. Both conserved end residues are part of each CDR3. The order of the fields is D gene, clone size, V gene, J gene, CDR3 DNA, CDR3 protein. The D gene is left open where the match is weak. Only part of the rows carry a size: once, few, many, or a class if the clone is expanded.

TRBD2	.	TRBV5-1	TRBJ2-2	TGCGCCAGCACCCAGCGGGGGAATATCGGGGAGCTGTTTTTT	CASTQRGNIGELFF
.	.	TRBV30	TRBJ2-4	TGTGCCTGTAATCAGGGTAGTTCGGCCAAAAACATTCAGTACTTC	CACNQGSSAKNIQYF
TRBD1	.	TRBV27	TRBJ1-1	TGTGCCAGCAGAATATCTACAGGGGTTTACACTGAAGCTTTCTTT	CASRISTGVYTEAFF
.	.	TRBV7-7	TRBJ2-1	TGTGCCAGCAGCTTATCCGGGACCTACAATGAGCAGTTCTTC	CASSLSGTYNEQFF
TRBD1	.	TRBV6-5	TRBJ2-3	TGTGCCAGCAGTTACTCGGGGACAGGGGGGTATACGCAGTATTTT	CASSYSGTGGYTQYF
.	.	TRBV6-5	TRBJ2-7	TGTGCCAGCAGTAGACATAGTGGAAGCTACGAGCAGTACTTC	CASSRHSGSYEQYF
TRBD1	.	TRBV30	TRBJ2-1	TGTGCCTGTGTACAGGGGGCGGGATACAATGAGCAGTTCTTC	CACVQGAGYNEQFF
TRBD2	.	TRBV7-9	TRBJ2-2	TGTGCCAGCAGCTTAGGCGGGAGGCGTTCCGGGGAGCTGTTTTTT	CASSLGGRRSGELFF
.	.	TRBV19	TRBJ1-5	TGTGCCAGTAGTATGCCAGATTATAGCAATCAGCCCCAGCATTTT	CASSMPDYSNQPQHF
.	.	TRBV28	TRBJ1-1	TGTGCCAGCAGTTTAGGGGGAGGGACTGACACTGAAGCTTTCTTT	CASSLGGGTDTEAFF
.	once	TRBV5-8	TRBJ1-2	TGTGCCAGCAGCTCGGTGGGCGGGTATGGCTACACCTTC	CASSSVGGYGYTF
.	few	TRBV19	TRBJ1-4	TGTGCCAGTAGTAGCGGAACGAATGAAAAACTGTTTTTT	CASSSGTNEKLFF
.	.	TRBV30	TRBJ2-4	TGTGCCTGGAGCACGACCTCATTCCGCGGCCTCGGGGACATTCAGTACTTC	CAWSTTSFRGLGDIQYF
TRBD1	.	TRBV30	TRBJ2-7	TGTGCCTGGAGTCCCGGACAGGGGACAATTTACGAGCAGTACTTC	CAWSPGQGTIYEQYF
TRBD1	once	TRBV7-9	TRBJ1-5	TGTGCCAGCAGCTCGGGACAGGGGAAGCCCCAGCATTTT	CASSSGQGKPQHF
TRBD2	.	TRBV27	TRBJ2-1	TGTGCCAGCAGGGGGCTAGCGGGAGATAGATTGTACAATGAGCAGTTCTTC	CASRGLAGDRLYNEQFF
TRBD1	.	TRBV18	TRBJ2-7	TGTGCCAGCTCAATTGGACAGGGCAAGCCCTACGAGCAGTACTTC	CASSIGQGKPYEQYF
.	.	TRBV5-8	TRBJ2-1	TGTGCCAGCTGTTCGATAGGCCAGGACAATGAGCAGTTCTTC	CASCSIGQDNEQFF
TRBD1	.	TRBV29-1	TRBJ1-1	TGCAGCGCCGTGACAGGGTATACTGAAGCTTTCTTT	CSAVTGYTEAFF
.	.	TRBV20-1	TRBJ2-1	TGCAGTGCGGAGGGCTCCAATGAGCAGTTCTTC	CSAEGSNEQFF
.	.	TRBV6-6	TRBJ2-2	TGTGCCAGCAGTTATTATTCCACCGGGGAGCTGTTTTTT	CASSYYSTGELFF
TRBD2	once	TRBV4-1	TRBJ2-1	TGCGCCAGCAGCCAGCGAAGCGGGGGAGATTACAATGAGCAGTTCTTC	CASSQRSGGDYNEQFF
.	.	TRBV4-2	TRBJ1-2	TGTGCCAGCAGCCAAGATCTAAGGGCCGGACTCTATGGCTACACCTTC	CASSQDLRAGLYGYTF
.	.	TRBV6-5	TRBJ2-7	TGTGCCAGCAGTTACTACCCGGTAGCCGCCTACGAGCAGTACTTC	CASSYYPVAAYEQYF
TRBD2	few	TRBV4-2	TRBJ2-7	TGTGCCAGCAGCCAACGCGCGGGGGAGCGGGGGAGCTCCTACGAGCAGTACTTC	CASSQRAGERGSSYEQYF
TRBD1	.	TRBV19	TRBJ2-7	TGTGCCAGTAGTCCAGCCGGGACAGGGGGATACGAGCAGTACTTC	CASSPAGTGGYEQYF
.	.	TRBV7-6	TRBJ2-3	TGTGCCAGCAGCTTAGTAGGTAGCGGTAGCACAGATACGCAGTATTTT	CASSLVGSGSTDTQYF
.	.	TRBV27	TRBJ2-1	TGTGCCAGCAGTCGGACAGAAAACAATGAGCAGTTCTTC	CASSRTENNEQFF
TRBD2	.	TRBV27	TRBJ2-7	TGTGCCAGCAGTCCGCTTCTGACTAGCGGGAGGGGCGAGCAGTACTTC	CASSPLLTSGRGEQYF
TRBD2	.	TRBV7-2	TRBJ2-3	TGTGCCAGCAGCTTTCACAGAGGCGGGGGAGAGTATTTT	CASSFHRGGGEYF
TRBD1	.	TRBV9	TRBJ1-1	TGTGCCAGCAGCCCACATACAGGGGGCACATTAACTGAAGCTTTCTTT	CASSPHTGGTLTEAFF
.	.	TRBV5-4	TRBJ1-2	TGTGCCAGCAGCTTTTCGGTTAACTATGGCTACACCTTC	CASSFSVNYGYTF
TRBD2	few	TRBV7-9	TRBJ2-1	TGTGCCAGCAGCTTAGCGTGGGCTAGCGGGGATTCCTACAATGAGCAGTTCTTC	CASSLAWASGDSYNEQFF
.	.	TRBV6-1	TRBJ1-2	TGTGCCAGCAGTGAAGCTGGAGGGATGGGCTATGGCTACACCTTC	CASSEAGGMGYGYTF
TRBD2	.	TRBV7-8	TRBJ2-1	TGTGCCAGCAGCTTGGGACTAGCGGGGCCGTACAATGAGCAGTTCTTC	CASSLGLAGPYNEQFF
TRBD1	.	TRBV12-5	TRBJ1-1	TGTGCTAGTGGTCCCTGGGACAGGGGCGTATTAAACACTGAAGCTTTCTTT	CASGPWDRGVLNTEAFF
TRBD2	.	TRBV10-2	TRBJ2-1	TGCGCCAGCAGTGAATTAGCGGGATACAATGAGCAGTTCTTC	CASSELAGYNEQFF
TRBD1	medium-sized	TRBV6-6	TRBJ2-7	TGTGCCAGCAGTACAGCAGGGGGGCAGTACTTC	CASSTAGGQYF
TRBD1	.	TRBV19	TRBJ2-7	TGTGCCAGTAGTCAACAGGGGAATACCTACGAGCAGTACTTC	CASSQQGNTYEQYF
TRBD2	.	TRBV5-4	TRBJ2-3	TGTGCCAGCAGCCACGGGACTAGCCGCACAGATACGCAGTATTTT	CASSHGTSRTDTQYF
TRBD1	.	TRBV7-2	TRBJ2-1	TGTGCCAGCAGCTTAGGGACAGGCCCTTACAATGAGCAGTTCTTC	CASSLGTGPYNEQFF
TRBD1	.	TRBV11-2	TRBJ2-5	TGTGCCAGCAGCTTAGATAGACCCAGGGGGAAAGAGACCCAGTACTTC	CASSLDRPRGKETQYF
TRBD2	.	TRBV5-4	TRBJ2-7	TGTGCCAGCAGCTTGGGGACTAGCGGGAGCTACGAGCAGTACTTC	CASSLGTSGSYEQYF
TRBD2	.	TRBV4-1	TRBJ2-3	TGCGCCAGCAGCCGGAGGGGATCGGGGGGAGAGGCAGATACGCAGTATTTT	CASSRRGSGGEADTQYF
.	few	TRBV5-6	TRBJ2-1	TGTGCCAGCAGCTCCGGACTGGTCGAAAGACGTCGGGTTGGGTTCTTC	CASSSGLVERRRVGFF
TRBD1	.	TRBV7-9	TRBJ2-7	TGTGCCAGCAGCTCTACAGGGGGAAACGAGCAGTACTTC	CASSSTGGNEQYF
TRBD1	.	TRBV10-1	TRBJ1-2	TGCGCCAGCAGTCTGGACAGGGGACATGGCTACACCTTC	CASSLDRGHGYTF
TRBD2	.	TRBV9	TRBJ2-1	TGTGCCAGCAGCGAGGGACTAGCGGGAGGCTACAATGAGCAGTTCTTC	CASSEGLAGGYNEQFF
TRBD2	.	TRBV7-2	TRBJ2-1	TGTGCCAGCAAACAAACCGGAGGGGCGGGAGCCTTTGGTGAGCAGTTCTTC	CASKQTGGAGAFGEQFF
.	once	TRBV30	TRBJ1-1	TGTGCCTGGAGTTTAATGGGGACAATGAACACTGAAGCTTTCTTT	CAWSLMGTMNTEAFF
TRBD1	.	TRBV4-1	TRBJ2-7	TGCGCCAGCAGCCACCACGGGACAGGGGTTCGGTACGAGCAGTACTTC	CASSHHGTGVRYEQYF
.	.	TRBV27	TRBJ1-1	TGTGCCAGCAGTTTTCAGGGGACCACTGAAGCTTTCTTT	CASSFQGTTEAFF
TRBD2	.	TRBV23-1	TRBJ2-2	TGCGCCAGCAGTACCCTCGCGCTAGCGGGAATGGATTGGCAAAACACCGGGGAGCTGTTTTTT	CASSTLALAGMDWQNTGELFF